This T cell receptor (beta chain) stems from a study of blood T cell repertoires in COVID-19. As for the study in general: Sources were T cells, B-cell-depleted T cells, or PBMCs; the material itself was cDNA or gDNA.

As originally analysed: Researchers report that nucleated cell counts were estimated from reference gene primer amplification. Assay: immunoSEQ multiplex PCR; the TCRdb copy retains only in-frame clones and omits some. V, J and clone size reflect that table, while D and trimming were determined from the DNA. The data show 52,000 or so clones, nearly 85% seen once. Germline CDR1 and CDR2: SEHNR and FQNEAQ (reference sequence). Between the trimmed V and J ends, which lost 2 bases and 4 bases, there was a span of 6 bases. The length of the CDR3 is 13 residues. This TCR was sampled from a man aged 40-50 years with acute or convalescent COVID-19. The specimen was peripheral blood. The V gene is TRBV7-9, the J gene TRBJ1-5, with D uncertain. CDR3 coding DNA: TGTGCCAGCAGCTTAAACGCGAATCAGCCCCAGCATTTT. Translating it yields CASSLNANQPQHF.